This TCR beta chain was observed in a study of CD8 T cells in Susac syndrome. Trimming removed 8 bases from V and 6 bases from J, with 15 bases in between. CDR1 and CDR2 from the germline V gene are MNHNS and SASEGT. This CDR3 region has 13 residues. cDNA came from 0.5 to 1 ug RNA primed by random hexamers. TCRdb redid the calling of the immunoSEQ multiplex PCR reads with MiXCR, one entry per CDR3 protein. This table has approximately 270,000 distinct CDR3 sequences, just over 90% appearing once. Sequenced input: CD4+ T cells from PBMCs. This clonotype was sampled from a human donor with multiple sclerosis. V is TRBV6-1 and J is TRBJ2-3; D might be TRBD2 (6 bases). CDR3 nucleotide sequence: TGTGCCAGCGAGACTAGGGGCCCGGATACGCAGTATTTT. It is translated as CASETRGPDTQYF.